One sample yielded the 28 T cell receptor beta chains listed below, sequenced in a study of blood T cell repertoires in COVID-19. The protocol was immunoSEQ multiplex PCR, while the TCRdb copy is restricted to in-frame clones and leaves out a portion. The sample carries around 15,000 clones, approximately 88% recorded once. Specimen: peripheral blood. The origin of the receptors is a human donor in a cohort sampled during active COVID-19.

The V gene is TRBV7-8, the J gene TRBJ1-2; 9 positions agree with TRBD1. The V and J ends lost 1 base and 3 bases, in that order; junction bases with no gene match: 6. This CDR3 spans 16 amino acids. Germline-derived CDR1 and CDR2 are SGHVS and FQNEAQ. CDR3 amino acids: CASSLDHRGLDYGYTF. In DNA, the CDR3 is TGTGCCAGCAGCTTAGACCACAGGGGGCTTGACTATGGCTACACCTTC.

In its sample, this clone was seen once. The J gene is TRBJ1-2, the V gene TRBV7-6; D is unclear. This CDR3 has 15 amino acids. V lost 1 base to trimming and J lost 5 bases, with 14 bases between them. Germline V gives CDR1 SGHVS, CDR2 FNYEAQ. The CDR3 DNA follows: TGTGCCAGCAGCTTAGGAGTTGGGCCTGGGTATGGCTACACCTTC. Translation: CASSLGVGPGYGYTF.

V usage is TRBV6-6 and J usage is TRBJ1-2, with 11 nucleotides matching TRBD1. Germline assignment: CDR1 MNHNY and CDR2 SVGAGI (reference sequence). The CDR3 runs to 14 residues. V was clipped by 2 bases and J by 7 bases; unmatched bases: 3. The CDR3 spells CASSYPGTGGGYTF. CDR3 sequence (DNA): TGTGCCAGCAGTTACCCCGGGACAGGGGGTGGCTACACCTTC.

This rearrangement joins TRBV6-6 to TRBJ1-1, with D perhaps TRBD1 (6 bases). Trimming removed 6 bases from V and 2 bases from J, with 16 bases in between. This CDR3 has 15 amino acids. CDR1 MNHNY and CDR2 SVGAGI come from the germline V gene (reference sequence). CDR3 residues: CASRPRGETNTEAFF. DNA for the CDR3: TGTGCCAGCAGGCCCAGGGGTGAAACCAACACTGAAGCTTTCTTT.

This chain connects TRBV28 to TRBJ1-3; D is perhaps TRBD1 (6 bases). Germline-derived CDR1 and CDR2 are MDHEN and SYDVKM. V lost 4 bases and J 7 bases, leaving 20 bases between the germline ends. CDR3 length equals 16 residues. In DNA form, the CDR3 reads TGTGCCAGCAGTTCCCCGACAGGAGGACATGGGAACACCATATATTTT. This codes for CASSSPTGGHGNTIYF.

V is TRBV30 and J is TRBJ2-2; perhaps TRBD1 as D (6 bases). The germline V and J ends were trimmed by 3 bases and 6 bases, with 17 bases remaining between them. Germline CDR1 reads GTSNPN; CDR2 reads SVGIG (reference sequence). The CDR3 sequence is 15 residues long. CDR3 protein: CAWSPTRGSAGELFF. In DNA form, the CDR3 reads TGTGCCTGGAGCCCCACGAGGGGGAGCGCCGGGGAGCTGTTTTTT.

The chain employs TRBV3-1 (or the pseudogene TRBV3-2) and TRBJ1-1; perhaps TRBD1 as D (6 bases). This CDR3 has 16 amino acids. V shed 0 bases and J shed 4 bases, with 15 bases lying between them. Germline CDR1 LGHDT, CDR2 YNNKEL (reference sequence). CDR3 region: CASSQEGGGGGTEAFF. The CDR3 coding sequence is TGTGCCAGCAGCCAAGAGGGCGGGGGGGGCGGCACTGAAGCTTTCTTT.

The chain carries TRBV7-9 and TRBJ1-2, with D possibly being TRBD1 (6 bases). Trimming shortened V by 1 base and J by 8 bases, and 14 bases separated the two germline ends. The CDR3 is 14 residues long. From germline, CDR1 is SEHNR and CDR2 FQNEAQ (reference sequence). In DNA, the CDR3 is TGTGCCAGCAGCTTAGGTGACAGGTCTGAGGGCTACACCTTC. This sequence encodes CASSLGDRSEGYTF.

Here the CDR3 reads CATSRQKNTEAFF. The CDR3 DNA is TGTGCCACCAGCAGACAGAAGAACACTGAAGCTTTCTTT. The V call is TRBV15, the J call TRBJ1-1, with unresolved D. Deletions cut 2 bases from V and 1 base from J, with 5 bases between. The CDR3 is 13 residues long. CDR1 is LNHNV, CDR2 YYDKDF, per germline (reference sequence).

V is TRBV6-6 and J is TRBJ2-3; D unresolved. Germline V gives CDR1 MNHNY, CDR2 SVGAGI (reference sequence). This CDR3 region has 15 residues. Trimming cost V 2 bases and J 6 bases, with 15 bases left between them. The CDR3 loop is CASSYHGALTDTQYF. As DNA, the CDR3 is TGTGCCAGCAGTTACCACGGTGCGCTCACGGATACGCAGTATTTT.

The chain joins TRBV5-1 to TRBJ2-5; 7 bases agree with TRBD2. CDR1 is SGHRS, CDR2 YFSETQ, per germline. The V and J ends lost 0 bases and 5 bases, in that order; junction bases with no gene match: 4. This CDR3 region has 14 residues. CDR3 in DNA: TGCGCCAGCAGCTTGGAAGGGCGGGGGGAGACCCAGTACTTC. Amino acid sequence: CASSLEGRGETQYF.

The chain employs TRBV3-1 (or the pseudogene TRBV3-2) and TRBJ2-2; D is uncertain. CDR3 size: 12 residues. V was pared by 1 base and J by 9 bases, with 6 bases between. Germline assignment: CDR1 LGHDT and CDR2 YNNKEL (reference sequence). CDR3 sequence (DNA): TGTGCCAGCAGCCAAGCGAGGAGGGAGCTGTTTTTT. This encodes CASSQARRELFF.

The J gene is TRBJ2-2, the V gene TRBV6-5; possibly TRBD1 for D (6 bases). Trimming removed 7 bases from V and 0 bases from J, with 9 bases in between. The CDR3 extends over 14 amino acids. Germline V gene sequence: CDR1 MNHEY, CDR2 SVGAGI. CDR3 residues: CASTWTANTGELFF. CDR3 coding DNA: TGTGCCAGCACCTGGACAGCGAACACCGGGGAGCTGTTTTTT.

The chain uses TRBV9 and TRBJ2-7, with D possibly matching TRBD1 (5 bases). Trimming took off 0 bases at V and 4 bases at J, with 17 bases between the two ends. The CDR3 has 16 residues. The germline CDR1 and CDR2 sequences are SGDLS and YYNGEE. The CDR3 sequence: CASSVGQGPFGYEQYF. CDR3 nucleotide sequence: TGTGCCAGCAGCGTAGGCCAGGGTCCCTTTGGGTACGAGCAGTACTTC. Full variable domain (remainder filled in from reference TRBV9 and TRBJ2-7): DSGVTQTPKHLITATGQRVTLRCSPRSGDLSVYWYQQSLDQGLQFLIQYYNGEERAKGNILERFSAQQFPDLHSELNLSSLELGDSALYFCASSVGQGPFGYEQYFGPGTRLTVT.

This clone is a singleton in its sample. This chain joins TRBV5-1 and TRBJ2-5; the D gene is possibly TRBD1 (6 bases). With 0 bases removed from V and 5 bases from J, the gap between germline ends came to 14 bases. The germline CDR1 and CDR2 sequences are SGHRS and YFSETQ. The CDR3 is 15 amino acids. The CDR3, as DNA: TGCGCCAGCAGCTTGGCACTTAGGGGGTCGGAGACCCAGTACTTC. Its translation is CASSLALRGSETQYF.

The chain employs TRBV4-1 and TRBJ2-1, with 8 bases aligning to TRBD2. Germline CDR1 is MGHRA and CDR2 is YSYEKL. The V segment lost 2 bases and the J segment 3 bases; nucleotides outside the gene matches: 15. The CDR3 is 19 amino acids. CDR3: CASSQRSGGSGEFYNEQFF. The DNA of the CDR3 is TGCGCCAGCAGCCAAAGATCCGGTGGTAGCGGGGAATTCTACAATGAGCAGTTCTTC.

The chain combines TRBV9 with TRBJ2-3; 7 nucleotides align to TRBD2. CDR1 and CDR2 (germline): SGDLS, YYNGEE. J gave up 4 bases and V 0 bases, and 5 bases lay outside the gene matches. There are 15 residues in the CDR3. As DNA, the CDR3 is TGTGCCAGCAGCGTAGGAGGCCGGGGGGCAGATACGCAGTATTTT. Translation: CASSVGGRGADTQYF. The whole variable domain, remainder taken from reference TRBV9 and TRBJ2-3, is DSGVTQTPKHLITATGQRVTLRCSPRSGDLSVYWYQQSLDQGLQFLIQYYNGEERAKGNILERFSAQQFPDLHSELNLSSLELGDSALYFCASSVGGRGADTQYFGPGTRLTVL.

The V and J genes are TRBV5-4 and TRBJ1-2; D perhaps matches TRBD1 (6 bases). Trimming removed 4 bases from V and 0 bases from J, with 10 bases in between. This CDR3 spans 14 amino acids. Per the germline V gene, CDR1 is SGHNT and CDR2 is YYREEE (reference sequence). CDR3 DNA sequence: TGTGCCAGCAGCCCGACAGGAGCTAACTATGGCTACACCTTC. It encodes CASSPTGANYGYTF.

The chain combines TRBV4-2 with TRBJ1-2; D gene ambiguous. The CDR3 loop spans 15 amino acids. Deletions cut 3 bases from V and 4 bases from J, with 15 bases between. CDR1 LGHNA and CDR2 YNFKEQ come from the germline V gene. CDR3: CASSHRMDSSYGYTF. CDR3 DNA: TGTGCCAGCAGCCACAGAATGGACTCCTCCTATGGCTACACCTTC.

This sequence joins TRBV6-1 and TRBJ1-3; D remains ambiguous. Trimming stripped 3 bases from V and 0 bases from J, with 12 bases between. Germline V CDR1 and CDR2: MNHNS, SASEGT. There are 16 residues in the CDR3. The DNA of the CDR3 is TGTGCCAGCAGTGAGTATCCGGTTAACTCTGGAAACACCATATATTTT. It codes for CASSEYPVNSGNTIYF.

The genes are TRBV7-3 and TRBJ1-1; maybe TRBD1 (5 bases). The CDR3 length is 13 residues. V gave up 5 bases and J gave up 4 bases, with 11 bases separating them. Germline CDR1 is SGHTA and CDR2 is FQGTGA. The CDR3 nucleotides are TGTGCCAGCAGCGCCACGGGGGGCACTGAAGCTTTCTTT. Translated: CASSATGGTEAFF.

This chain links TRBV12-3 or TRBV12-4 with TRBJ1-1, with D possibly TRBD1 on 6 matching bases. Trimming cost V 7 bases and J 7 bases, with 16 bases left between them. CDR3 size: 13 residues. CDR3 region: CASNQQQGGEAFF. CDR3 coding DNA: TGTGCCAGCAACCAACAACAGGGTGGTGAAGCTTTCTTT.

The rearrangement links TRBV3-1 (or the pseudogene TRBV3-2) to TRBJ1-1, with 9 bases aligning to TRBD1. Germline CDR1 reads LGHDT; CDR2 reads YNNKEL (reference sequence). The CDR3 spans 17 residues. J lost 5 bases, V lost 2 bases, and 12 bases had no gene match. The CDR3 nucleotides are TGTGCCAGCAGCCAACCGGGGCTTGGGACAGGGCATACTGAAGCTTTCTTT. Translated, it gives CASSQPGLGTGHTEAFF.

The rearrangement links TRBV10-1 to TRBJ2-3; 10 nucleotides line up with TRBD1. V gave up 4 bases and J gave up 1 base; unmatched junction bases: 2. Germline V gene data show CDR1 as WNHNN and CDR2 as SYGVQD (reference sequence). The CDR3 totals 15 residues. The CDR3 protein is CASSGTGGGTDTQYF. The CDR3 coding sequence is TGCGCCAGCAGTGGGACAGGGGGAGGCACAGATACGCAGTATTTT.

The chain joins TRBV30 to TRBJ1-6; D is undetermined. Trimming stripped 2 bases from V and 10 bases from J, with 12 bases between. The CDR3 has 13 residues. CDR1 is GTSNPN and CDR2 is SVGIG in the germline V gene (reference sequence). The CDR3 region is CAWSSGRNSPLHF. CDR3 in DNA: TGTGCCTGGAGTTCCGGTAGAAACTCACCCCTCCACTTT.

The chain has TRBV25-1 and TRBJ1-6; 11 positions match TRBD1. Germline values: CDR1 MGHDK, CDR2 SYGVNS. The CDR3 length is 15 residues. The J segment lost 10 bases and the V segment lost 4 bases, leaving 6 bases of the junction unmatched. CDR3 coding DNA: TGTGCCAGCAGTGTAACCGGGACAGGGGGATCACCCCTCCACTTT. Translated: CASSVTGTGGSPLHF.

V is TRBV19 and J is TRBJ1-5, with TRBD1 identical over 9 bases. Unmatched junction bases numbered 19, after V lost 5 bases and J lost 2 bases. The CDR3 is 20 amino acids. Germline values: CDR1 LNHDA, CDR2 SQIVND (reference sequence). CDR3 residues: CASSPSSGTGNRMGNQPQHF. The CDR3 nucleotides read TGTGCCAGTAGTCCCTCAAGCGGGACAGGGAATAGAATGGGCAATCAGCCCCAGCATTTT.

V gene TRBV30 combines with J gene TRBJ1-5, with 8 bases aligning to TRBD1. The J segment lost 5 bases and the V segment lost 1 base, leaving 1 base of the junction unmatched. The CDR3 covers 13 residues. Germline CDR1 reads GTSNPN; CDR2 reads SVGIG (reference sequence). CDR3 amino acids: CAWSGRGHQPQHF. The CDR3 region has the DNA TGTGCCTGGAGTGGCAGGGGGCATCAGCCCCAGCATTTT.